The 18 T cell receptor beta chains listed next were all sequenced from one sample in a study of tumor-infiltrating lymphocytes in primary liver carcinoma. TCR beta cDNA was made from approximately 500 ng total RNA with a constant-region primer. The TCR beta library was amplified through three nested multiplex PCR rounds in a modified ARM-PCR procedure. Forward primers for TRBV1-TRBV30 and a C-beta reverse primer served the first two PCR rounds, at approximately 10 cycles each. TCRdb reprocessed the multiplex PCR reads via MiXCR and lists one record per CDR3 protein. The top ten hold nearly 40% of the sample, which has about 19,000 distinct CDR3 sequences, over 70% seen once. Co-extraction of both nucleic acids (RNA and DNA) used roughly 19-33 mg of unsorted bulk tissue. Sequencing input: liver tumor tissue from sampling region 4. Noted subset: tumor region T4, right-lateral pole. Source of these receptors: a woman aged 30 to 39 with primary liver carcinoma and hepatitis B virus infection.

Comment on this clonotype: The junction departs from the called germline gene at one end, perhaps through a read error. The chain has TRBV30 and TRBJ1-1; D uncertain. The CDR3 runs 13 residues. Germline CDR1 and CDR2: GTSNPN and SVGIG (reference sequence). The CDR3 is CAWTGQVSTEAFF. The CDR3 bases are TGTGCTTGGACCGGCCAGGTGAGCACTGAAGCTTTCTTT.

The V and J genes are TRBV6-5 and TRBJ1-1; D might be TRBD1 (5 bases). This CDR3 contains 13 residues. Germline CDR1 and CDR2: MNHEY and SVGAGI. V was clipped by 8 bases and J by 6 bases, with 16 bases between them. CDR3 in DNA: TGTGCCAGCTGTTGGAAGAGGGGCGCTGAAGCTTTCTTT. Amino acids: CASCWKRGAEAFF.

The gene calls are TRBV4-2 and TRBJ2-7; tentative D call: TRBD1 (6 bases). The V gene's germline CDR1 is LGHNA and CDR2 YNFKEQ. Trimming removed 3 bases from V and 8 bases from J, with 29 bases in between. The CDR3 is 18 residues long. CDR3 sequence: CASSQERLGQGGPRKQYF. CDR3 sequence (DNA): TGTGCCAGCAGCCAGGAACGCCTAGGACAAGGGGGACCGCGCAAGCAGTACTTC.

As regards this clonotype: Because it lacks the conserved phenylalanine or tryptophan at the end, this CDR3 is likely a read error. This chain uses TRBV6-1 with TRBJ1-6, with a tentative D call TRBD1 (6 bases). The length of the CDR3 is 15 residues. Germline CDR1 reads MNHNS; CDR2 reads SASEGT. Written as DNA, the CDR3 is TGTGTCAGCAGTGAACAGGGTGATAGCGGTTCACTCCTCCACATT. Encoded protein: CVSSEQGDSGSLLHI.

A word on this clonotype: A junction boundary mismatches the germline segment, possibly from a read error. The J gene is TRBJ1-1, the V gene TRBV15, with a weak D call TRBD1 (5 bases). In germline, CDR1 is LNHNV, CDR2 YYDKDF (reference sequence). This CDR3 has 15 amino acids. The CDR3 nucleotides read TGTGCCACCAACAGAGATTTGGGGCTTGGGACTGAAGCTTTCTTT. Translating gives CATNRDLGLGTEAFF.

With regard to this clonotype: This may stem from a read error, because a much larger clone lies one nucleotide away. The V and J genes are TRBV19 and TRBJ2-5; tentatively, D is TRBD2 (6 bases). Trimming cost V 7 bases and J 2 bases, with 14 bases left between them. Germline values: CDR1 LNHDA, CDR2 SQIVND (reference sequence). CDR3 size: 14 residues. The CDR3 sequence: CASNMRRDQETQYF. CDR3 coding DNA: TGTGCCAGTAACATGAGGAGGGATCAAGAGACCCAGTACTTC. The full variable domain, its missing parts supplied by reference TRBV19 and TRBJ2-5, is DGGITQSPKYLFRKEGQNVTLSCEQNLNHDAMYWYRQDPGQGLRLIYYSQIVNDFQKGDIAEGYSVSREKKESFPLTVTSAQKNPTAFYLCASNMRRDQETQYFGPGTRLLVL.

Of note for this clonotype: One junction end does not reproduce the germline sequence, and a read error may be involved. The rearrangement joins TRBV2 to TRBJ2-7; tentatively, D is TRBD1 (6 bases). The CDR3 covers 13 residues. CDR1 and CDR2 from the germline V gene are SNHLY and FYNNEI. CDR3 protein: CASSSTQGWEQYF. For the CDR3, the DNA is TGTGCTAGCAGTTCAACCCAGGGGTGGGAGCAGTACTTC.

This chain uses TRBV11-1 with TRBJ1-6, with D maybe TRBD1 (5 bases). The V end was cut by 5 bases, the J end by 9 bases, with 11 bases between. This CDR3 is 13 amino acids long. Germline CDR1 reads SGHAT; CDR2 reads FQDESV (reference sequence). The CDR3 here is CASSRTTVSPLHF. CDR3 in DNA: TGTGCCAGCAGCCGGACAACGGTTTCACCCCTCCACTTT.

V usage is TRBV11-2 and J usage is TRBJ1-3; 7 bases line up with TRBD1. CDR1 and CDR2 (germline): SGHAT, FQNNGV. The CDR3 sequence is 13 residues long. DNA of the CDR3: TGTACCTCAGCCCAGGGGGCTGGAAACACCATATATTTT. This encodes CTSAQGAGNTIYF.

Note on this clonotype: The CDR3 ends on some other residue instead of the conserved phenylalanine or tryptophan, so this is likely a read error. The chain uses TRBV11-2 and TRBJ2-3; 7 nucleotides align to TRBD1. Germline CDR1 is SGHAT and CDR2 is FQNNGV. The CDR3 is 16 residues long. CDR3 protein: CASSWTRQGRGDMQYS. CDR3 nucleotides: TGTGCCAGCAGCTGGACGCGACAGGGAAGGGGAGATATGCAGTATTCT.

This clonotype is labeled large. V gene TRBV11-2 combines with J gene TRBJ2-7; D assignment may be TRBD1 or TRBD2 (5 bases each). Trimming shortened V by 4 bases and J by 2 bases, and 15 bases separated the two germline ends. This CDR3 has 15 residues. The germline V gene encodes CDR1 SGHAT and CDR2 FQNNGV. The CDR3 reads CASSSPGTGTYEQYF. CDR3 DNA sequence: TGTGCCAGCAGCTCTCCTGGGACGGGTACCTACGAGCAGTACTTC.

The rearrangement joins TRBV11-2 to TRBJ2-2; tentatively, D is TRBD2 (5 bases). V shed 5 bases and J shed 17 bases, with 30 bases lying between them. The CDR3 extends over 16 amino acids. The V gene's germline CDR1 is SGHAT and CDR2 FQNNGV. Here the CDR3 reads CASSPYPQLNTGEFFF. CDR3 DNA sequence: TGTGCCAGCAGCCCCTATCCCCAATTGAACACCGGGGAGTTCTTTTTT.

On this clonotype itself: In this CDR3 the conserved last residue, phenylalanine or tryptophan, is missing, so a read error is likely. The DNA is omitted, as the CDR3 cannot be located on it reliably, and the CDR3 follows TCRdb's listing. The V gene is TRBV6-2 or TRBV6-3, the J gene TRBJ2-5. CDR1 MNHEY and CDR2 SVGEGT come from the germline V gene. The CDR3 length is 14 residues, termini included. CDR3 loop: CASSYDGMGETQYL.

Concerning this clonotype itself: At one of its ends the junction is not consistent with the germline gene, which may arise from a read error. The chain employs TRBV4-3 and TRBJ1-2; perhaps TRBD1 as D (5 bases). This CDR3 has 15 residues. Germline CDR1 LGHNA, CDR2 YSLEER. DNA for the CDR3: TGCGCCAGCAGCCAAGATTATGGCAGGGTGAATGGCTGCACCTTC. It specifies CASSQDYGRVNGCTF.

The sample holds many counts of this clonotype. The chain links TRBV29-1 to TRBJ2-5; TRBD2 aligns across 7 bases. CDR3 size: 12 residues. Looked up from germline, CDR1 is SQVTM and CDR2 is ANQGSEA. V trimming: 5 bases; J trimming: 5 bases; junction bases outside the gene matches: 5. Here the CDR3 reads CSVLREGETQYF. DNA for the CDR3: TGCAGCGTTCTCAGGGAGGGGGAGACCCAGTACTTC. Complete variable domain (other parts from reference TRBV29-1 and TRBJ2-5): SAVISQKPSRDICQRGTSLTIQCQVDSQVTMMFWYRQQPGQSLTLIATANQGSEATYESGFVIDKFPISRPNLTFSTLTVSNMSPEDSSIYLCSVLREGETQYFGPGTRLLVL.

This clonotype was seen a handful of times. At one of its ends the junction is not consistent with the germline gene, which may arise from a read error. The chain has TRBV28 and TRBJ2-7; a weak D match, TRBD1 (6 bases). CDR3 length: 15 residues. Germline V gene sequence: CDR1 MDHEN, CDR2 SYDVKM. The CDR3 nucleotides read TGTGCCAGTAGTTTGCACCCCCAGGGGTTTCACGAGCAGTACTTC. This translates into CASSLHPQGFHEQYF.

A word on this clonotype: One junction end disagrees with the germline gene, perhaps due to a read error. The genes are TRBV11-2 and TRBJ2-3; TRBD1 matches 9 bases. In germline, CDR1 is SGHAT, CDR2 FQNNGV. The CDR3 sequence is 16 residues long. The CDR3 DNA follows: TGTGTCAGCAGCCGGATGGGACAGGGAAGGGGAGATACGCAGTATTTT. It translates to CVSSRMGQGRGDTQYF.

The chain links TRBV11-2 to TRBJ2-5; perhaps TRBD1 as D (5 bases). The CDR3 is 13 amino acids. The V and J ends lost 9 bases and 7 bases respectively, with 18 bases between them. CDR1 SGHAT and CDR2 FQNNGV come from the germline V gene. The CDR3, as DNA: TGTGCCAGTAGTCCTAGACAGATAGGGACCCAGTACTTC. It is translated as CASSPRQIGTQYF.